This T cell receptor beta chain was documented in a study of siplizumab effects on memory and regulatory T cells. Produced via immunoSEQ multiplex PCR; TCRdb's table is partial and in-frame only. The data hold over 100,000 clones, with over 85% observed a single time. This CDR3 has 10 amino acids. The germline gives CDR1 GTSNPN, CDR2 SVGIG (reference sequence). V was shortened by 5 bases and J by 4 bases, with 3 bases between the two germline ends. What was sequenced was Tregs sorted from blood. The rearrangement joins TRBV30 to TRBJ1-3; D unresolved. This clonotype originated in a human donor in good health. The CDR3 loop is CAWGGNTIYF. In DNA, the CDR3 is TGTGCCTGGGGAGGAAACACCATATATTTT. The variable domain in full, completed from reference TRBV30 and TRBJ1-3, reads SQTIHQWPATLVQPVGSPLSLECTVEGTSNPNLYWYRQAAGRGLQLLFYSVGIGQISSEVPQNLSASRPQDRQFILSSKKLLLSDSGFYLCAWGGNTIYFGEGSWLTVV.